The 18 T cell receptor beta chains below come from one sample, sequenced in a study of T cell changes during pregnancy in multiple sclerosis. This table comes from immunoSEQ multiplex PCR, and its TCRdb copy is limited to in-frame clones, with some not included. The table shows roughly 76,000 clones, with about 90% occurring only once. The material sequenced was CD4+ T cells from peripheral blood mononuclear cells, taken after pregnancy. These receptors all stem from a female donor with multiple sclerosis, enrolled in a pregnancy study.

The rearrangement joins TRBV13 to TRBJ1-2; tentatively, D is TRBD1 (6 bases). The CDR3 contains 15 residues. Looked up from germline, CDR1 is PRHDT and CDR2 is FYEKMQ (reference sequence). With 6 bases removed from V and 4 bases from J, the gap between germline ends came to 18 bases. The CDR3 region has the DNA TGTGCCAGCAGACGACTTACAGGGACTATCTATGGCTACACCTTC. Its translation is CASRRLTGTIYGYTF.

V usage is TRBV5-1 and J usage is TRBJ2-1, with 8 bases identical to TRBD2. V lost 0 bases, J lost 7 bases, and 6 bases stayed unmatched. The CDR3 consists of 15 residues. Germline-derived CDR1 and CDR2 are SGHRS and YFSETQ. The CDR3 DNA sequence: TGCGCCAGCAGCTTGGAGGCGGGGGGTTGGAATGAGCAGTTCTTC. This gives the protein CASSLEAGGWNEQFF.

The chain joins TRBV11-1 to TRBJ2-1; 10 bases map to TRBD2. This CDR3 is 15 amino acids long. The V gene's germline CDR1 is SGHAT and CDR2 FQDESV (reference sequence). Germline trimming cut 6 bases from V and 2 bases from J; bases unmatched to any gene: 4. The CDR3 loop reads CASRLSGGAYNEQFF. The CDR3 region has the DNA TGTGCCAGCAGGCTAAGCGGGGGGGCCTACAATGAGCAGTTCTTC.

The chain uses TRBV6-1 and TRBJ2-7; 15 bases are shared with TRBD2. The ends lost 3 bases at V and 2 bases at J; junction bases unmatched: 5. Germline CDR1 reads MNHNS; CDR2 reads SASEGT. This CDR3 comprises 17 residues. CDR3 in DNA: TGTGCCAGCAGTGAGGGACTAGCGGGGGGACCTACCTACGAGCAGTACTTC. Its protein is CASSEGLAGGPTYEQYF.

The chain has TRBV7-6 and TRBJ2-1, with 7 bases fitting TRBD2. CDR1 and CDR2 (germline): SGHVS, FNYEAQ. V shed 1 base and J 4 bases; nucleotides not matched to a gene: 7. CDR3 length: 16 amino acids. The CDR3 here is CASSLVRVAGYNEQFF. The CDR3 nucleotides are TGTGCCAGCAGCTTAGTCCGGGTAGCGGGTTACAATGAGCAGTTCTTC.

V and J are TRBV2 and TRBJ2-2; possibly TRBD2 for D (6 bases). Trimming shortened V by 8 bases and J by 3 bases, and 13 bases separated the two germline ends. The germline CDR1 and CDR2 sequences are SNHLY and FYNNEI. This CDR3 contains 14 residues. In nucleotides, the CDR3 is TGTGCCAGCCAGCCCCGGAGGGACACCGGGGAGCTGTTTTTT. It encodes CASQPRRDTGELFF.

V gene TRBV9 combines with J gene TRBJ2-1, with TRBD1 as a possible D gene (6 bases). This CDR3 spans 15 amino acids. V was pared by 2 bases and J by 5 bases, with 14 bases between. Germline V lookup: CDR1 SGDLS, CDR2 YYNGEE. The CDR3 region has the DNA TGTGCCAGCAGCGTTACAGGGAAGTCGGACAATGAGCAGTTCTTC. It encodes CASSVTGKSDNEQFF.

This chain links TRBV6-6 with TRBJ2-3; 9 bases are shared with TRBD1. The V and J ends lost 6 bases and 3 bases, in that order; junction bases with no gene match: 10. This CDR3 contains 16 residues. The V gene's germline CDR1 is MNHNY and CDR2 SVGAGI (reference sequence). In DNA, the CDR3 is TGTGCCAGCAGAGCAACAGGGGGCCGTGGGACAGATACGCAGTATTTT. Translated, it gives CASRATGGRGTDTQYF.

The J gene is TRBJ2-4, the V gene TRBV5-1; TRBD2 is a possible D gene (7 bases). Germline V gives CDR1 SGHRS, CDR2 YFSETQ. This CDR3 has 14 residues. Trimming took off 6 bases at V and 5 bases at J, with 15 bases between the two ends. The CDR3 coding sequence is TGCGCCAGCACCCCGCGCGGGGGCCAAAACATTCAGTACTTC. Translation: CASTPRGGQNIQYF.

The chain is built from TRBV18 and TRBJ2-7, with D possibly being TRBD1 (5 bases). Germline assignment: CDR1 KGHSH and CDR2 LQKENI. The CDR3 is 13 residues long. V lost 0 bases, J lost 2 bases, and 5 bases lay in between. As DNA, the CDR3 is TGTGCCAGCTCACCACCAGGGGCCTACGAGCAGTACTTC. Translated, it gives CASSPPGAYEQYF. The variable domain in full, with the rest retrieved from reference TRBV18 and TRBJ2-7, is NAGVMQNPRHLVRRRGQEARLRCSPMKGHSHVYWYRQLPEEGLKFMVYLQKENIIDESGMPKERFSAEFPKEGPSILRIQQVVRGDSAAYFCASSPPGAYEQYFGPGTRLTVT.

The chain links TRBV7-9 to TRBJ1-2; D uncertain. CDR1 SEHNR and CDR2 FQNEAQ come from the germline V gene (reference sequence). The CDR3 totals 14 residues. V lost 5 bases to trimming and J lost 3 bases, with 13 bases between them. The CDR3 DNA reads TGTGCCAGCAGCCTCCCGGGAACCCACTATGGCTACACCTTC. This sequence encodes CASSLPGTHYGYTF.

The chain recombines TRBV6-6 with TRBJ1-1; D unresolved. The CDR3 contains 15 residues. CDR1 and CDR2 (germline): MNHNY, SVGAGI (reference sequence). V lost 4 bases and J lost 2, with 14 bases in between. The DNA for the CDR3 is TGTGCCAGCAGTTTAAACGGTAGAGGTAACACTGAAGCTTTCTTT. Residues: CASSLNGRGNTEAFF.

The chain carries TRBV10-3 and TRBJ2-7, with 13 bases matching TRBD2. This CDR3 has 15 amino acids. Germline lookup yields CDR1 ENHRY and CDR2 SYGVKD. The V segment lost 0 bases and the J segment 6 bases; nucleotides outside the gene matches: 2. This CDR3 reads CAISESGLAGSEQYF. The CDR3 coding sequence is TGTGCCATCAGTGAGTCGGGACTAGCGGGATCCGAGCAGTACTTC.

DNA of the CDR3: TGCAGTGCCACACAGACAGATACGCAGTATTTT. Translation gives CSATQTDTQYF. V and J are TRBV20-1 and TRBJ2-3; D is unclear. In germline, CDR1 is DFQATT, CDR2 SNEGSKA (reference sequence). The CDR3 contains 11 residues. V was shortened by 6 bases and J by 3 bases, with 7 bases between the two germline ends.

V usage is TRBV5-1 and J usage is TRBJ2-5; 14 bases agree with TRBD2. Trimming took 4 bases from V and 5 from J; bases not matched to a gene: 7. Germline CDR1 and CDR2: SGHRS and YFSETQ. This CDR3 is 16 amino acids long. In DNA, the CDR3 is TGCGCCAGCAGCGAGACGACTAGCGGGGGGGCGGAGACCCAGTACTTC. Translating gives CASSETTSGGAETQYF.

V is TRBV5-5 and J is TRBJ2-2; TRBD2 matches 12 bases. Germline-derived CDR1 and CDR2 are SGHKS and YYEKEE (reference sequence). Unmatched junction bases numbered 7, after V lost 4 bases and J lost 6 bases. The CDR3 loop spans 16 amino acids. CDR3: CASSLRPSGRAGELFF. DNA for the CDR3: TGTGCCAGCAGCCTGCGGCCTAGCGGGAGGGCCGGGGAGCTGTTTTTT.

The gene calls are TRBV19 and TRBJ2-6, with 7 bases fitting TRBD1. Germline loops: CDR1 LNHDA, CDR2 SQIVND (reference sequence). J gave up 0 bases and V 3 bases, and 5 bases lay outside the gene matches. The CDR3 spans 17 residues. In DNA, the CDR3 is TGTGCCAGTAGTATCGACAGGGTTTTCTCTGGGGCCAACGTCCTGACTTTC. The encoded protein is CASSIDRVFSGANVLTF.

The chain has TRBV5-1 and TRBJ2-1, with D tentatively TRBD2 (6 bases). Germline assignment: CDR1 SGHRS and CDR2 YFSETQ. Trimming removed 1 base at V and 0 bases at J, with 17 bases between. The CDR3 is 18 residues long. CDR3 sequence: CASSLSVGGIDSYNEQFF. The DNA for the CDR3 is TGCGCCAGCAGCTTGTCAGTCGGGGGTATAGACTCCTACAATGAGCAGTTCTTC.